Below, one TCR beta chain is given with its context. This sample also contains other DNA sequences that code for the same CDR3. Authors' analysis steps: Amplified reference gene primers provided the basis for estimating nucleated cell counts. Assay used: immunoSEQ multiplex PCR; TCRdb lists only in-frame clones, some missing. V and J calls and clone size follow that table, whereas D and trimming were derived from the DNA. The table has 300,000 to 400,000 clones, 89% seen once; the top ten hold around 3%. This entry belongs to a study of blood T cell repertoires in COVID-19. Study summary: COVID-19 samples from acute and convalescent phases originated in the United States, Italy and Spain. T cells, B-cell-depleted T cells, or PBMCs provided the cDNA or gDNA that served as material.

Germline V gene data show CDR1 as SNHLY and CDR2 as FYNNEI. V dropped 3 bases and J dropped 2; count of bases not matched to a gene: 1. The CDR3 runs 15 residues. This clonotype was sampled from a woman aged 25 to 39 with COVID-19, enrolled during active disease. The genes are TRBV2 and TRBJ2-1; 10 bases fit TRBD2. The sample comprised peripheral blood. The CDR3 nucleotides are TGTGCCAGCAGTGATCTAGCGGGGGCCTACAATGAGCAGTTCTTC. It encodes CASSDLAGAYNEQFF. The full variable domain, completed using reference TRBV2 and TRBJ2-1, is EPEVTQTPSHQVTQMGQEVILRCVPISNHLYFYWYRQILGQKVEFLVSFYNNEISEKSEIFDDQFSVERPDGSNFTLKIRSTKLEDSAMYFCASSDLAGAYNEQFFGPGTRLTVL.